These 8 T cell receptor beta chains came from one sample sequenced in a study of shared clonotypes between healthy human individuals (dated by TCRdb to about 2020). Libraries were built with the immunoSEQ multiplex PCR assay. As stored in TCRdb, this immuneACCESS dataset retains in-frame rearrangements with V and J assigned. A fraction of the clones does not appear; measured against another copy, unresolved V genes explain less than half of the discrepancy, and the remainder lacks a known reason. The sample table shows 550,000 to 800,000 clones, and less than 95% are seen once. The top ten clones comprise about 34% of the sample. Sequencing was done on a sample of memory CD8+ T cells from PBMCs. The label giving this sample's cell subset or site can be read as: CD45RO+ cells pooled with CCR7-negative TemRA cells. These receptor sequences come from a man younger than 30 in good health. Some clones in this sample may be carry-over from other donors' samples.

The CDR3 DNA is TGTGCCAGCAGCTCGTACCGGGACGGTTACGACAAAAACATTCAGTACTTC. Encoded protein: CASSSYRDGYDKNIQYF. The rearrangement joins TRBV7-9 to TRBJ2-4; D tentatively fits TRBD1 or TRBD2 (5 bases each). CDR3 length: 17 amino acids. The V and J ends lost 4 bases and 3 bases respectively, with 19 bases between them. CDR1 and CDR2 (germline): SEHNR, FQNEAQ (reference sequence).

CDR3 region: CASSVLRTEAFF. The CDR3 region has the DNA TGTGCCAGCAGTGTTTTGAGGACTGAAGCTTTCTTT. This rearrangement joins TRBV28 to TRBJ1-1; D is unresolved. In germline, CDR1 is MDHEN, CDR2 SYDVKM. The CDR3 is 12 residues long. The V gene lost 5 bases and the J gene lost 5 bases, with 9 bases spanning the gap.

V gene TRBV9 combines with J gene TRBJ2-1; possibly TRBD1 or TRBD2 for D (6 bases each). Germline lookup yields CDR1 SGDLS and CDR2 YYNGEE. Trimming left V 0 bases short and J 6 bases short, with 16 bases between. The CDR3 consists of 16 residues. The CDR3 coding sequence is TGTGCCAGCAGCGTAGGGAGGGGGTATAGCGGCAATGAGCAGTTCTTC. Residues: CASSVGRGYSGNEQFF.

This chain links TRBV4-2 with TRBJ2-1, with D possibly being TRBD1 or TRBD2 (6 bases each). CDR1 and CDR2 from the germline V gene are LGHNA and YNFKEQ. There are 15 residues in the CDR3. The ends were cut back, 4 bases at V and 2 bases at J, with 12 bases in the middle. The CDR3 coding sequence is TGTGCCAGCAGCCTTTCGGGGGCTGCCTACAATGAGCAGTTCTTC. This translates into CASSLSGAAYNEQFF.

The V call is TRBV9, the J call TRBJ2-3; either TRBD1 or TRBD2 may fit D (5 bases each). Trimming stripped 7 bases from V and 0 bases from J, with 9 bases between. CDR3 length equals 13 residues. Germline V lookup: CDR1 SGDLS, CDR2 YYNGEE. The CDR3: CASSWDSTDTQYF. The CDR3 coding sequence is TGTGCCAGCTCCTGGGACAGCACAGATACGCAGTATTTT.

The chain is built from TRBV28 and TRBJ2-7, with a tentative D call TRBD1 (5 bases). V shed 5 bases and J shed 5 bases, with 22 bases lying between them. CDR1 and CDR2 (germline): MDHEN, SYDVKM. This CDR3 is 16 amino acids long. CDR3 protein: CASSPQARVLDDEQYF. The CDR3 DNA follows: TGTGCCAGCAGTCCCCAAGCCAGGGTCCTGGACGACGAGCAGTACTTC.

The chain has TRBV28 and TRBJ1-1; D is undetermined. Trimming took off 0 bases at V and 5 bases at J, with 4 bases between the two ends. Germline CDR1 reads MDHEN; CDR2 reads SYDVKM. The CDR3 totals 12 residues. CDR3 region: CASSLWETEAFF. DNA for the CDR3: TGTGCCAGCAGTTTATGGGAGACTGAAGCTTTCTTT.

This clone occurred a few times. The chain is built from TRBV29-1 and TRBJ1-1, with D hard to call. Per the germline V gene, CDR1 is SQVTM and CDR2 is ANQGSEA. The CDR3 runs 11 residues. With 6 bases removed from V and 9 bases from J, the gap between germline ends came to 14 bases. As DNA, the CDR3 is TGCAGCGTCGTGGTCCCCAGTCAAGCTTTCTTT. Its translation: CSVVVPSQAFF.